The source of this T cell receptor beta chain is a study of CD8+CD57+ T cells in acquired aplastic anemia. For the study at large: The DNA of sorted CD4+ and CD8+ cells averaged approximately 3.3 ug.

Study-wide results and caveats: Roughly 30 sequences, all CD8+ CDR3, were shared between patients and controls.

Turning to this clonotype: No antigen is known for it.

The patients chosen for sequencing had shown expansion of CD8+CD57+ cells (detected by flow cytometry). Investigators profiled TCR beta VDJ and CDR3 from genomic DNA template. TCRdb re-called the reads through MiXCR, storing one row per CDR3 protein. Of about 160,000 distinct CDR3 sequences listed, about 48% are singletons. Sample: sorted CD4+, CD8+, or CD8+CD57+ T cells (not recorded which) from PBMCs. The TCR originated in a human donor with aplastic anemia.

DNA for the CDR3: TGCAGCGTTGGAGGACTAGCGGGGGGGTACAATGAGCAGTTCTTC. The encoded protein is CSVGGLAGGYNEQFF. The V and J genes are TRBV29-1 and TRBJ2-1; TRBD2 aligns across 15 bases. The V gene end was trimmed by 4 bases and the J gene end by 4 bases; junction bases not matched to a gene: 2. This CDR3 is built from 15 residues. CDR1 and CDR2 from the germline V gene are SQVTM and ANQGSEA.